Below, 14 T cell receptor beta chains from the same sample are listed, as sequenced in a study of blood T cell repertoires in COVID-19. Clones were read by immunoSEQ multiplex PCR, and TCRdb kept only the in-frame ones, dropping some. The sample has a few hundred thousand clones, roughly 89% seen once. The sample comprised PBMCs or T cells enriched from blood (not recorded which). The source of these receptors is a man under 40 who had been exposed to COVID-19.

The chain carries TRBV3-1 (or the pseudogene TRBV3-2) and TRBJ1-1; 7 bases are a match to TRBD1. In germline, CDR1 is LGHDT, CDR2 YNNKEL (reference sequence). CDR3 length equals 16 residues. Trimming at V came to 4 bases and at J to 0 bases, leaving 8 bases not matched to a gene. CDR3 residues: CASSPTTGIMNTEAFF. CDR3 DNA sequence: TGTGCCAGCAGCCCGACGACAGGGATCATGAACACTGAAGCTTTCTTT.

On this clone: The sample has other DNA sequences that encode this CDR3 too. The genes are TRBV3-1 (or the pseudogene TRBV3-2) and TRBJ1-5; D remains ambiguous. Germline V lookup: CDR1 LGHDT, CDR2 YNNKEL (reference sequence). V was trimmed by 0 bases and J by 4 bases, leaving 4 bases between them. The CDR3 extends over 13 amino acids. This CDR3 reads CASSQDRNQPQHF. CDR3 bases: TGTGCCAGCAGCCAAGATCGGAATCAGCCCCAGCATTTT.

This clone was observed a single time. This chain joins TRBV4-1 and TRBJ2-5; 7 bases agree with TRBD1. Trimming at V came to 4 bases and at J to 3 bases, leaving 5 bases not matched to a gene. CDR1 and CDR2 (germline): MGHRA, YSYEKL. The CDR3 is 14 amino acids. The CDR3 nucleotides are TGCGCCAGCAGCCGTAGGGACAGAGAAGAGACCCAGTACTTC. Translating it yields CASSRRDREETQYF.

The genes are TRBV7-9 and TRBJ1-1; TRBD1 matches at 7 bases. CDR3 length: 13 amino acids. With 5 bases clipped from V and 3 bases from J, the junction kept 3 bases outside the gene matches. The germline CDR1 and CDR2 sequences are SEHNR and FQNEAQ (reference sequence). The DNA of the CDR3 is TGTGCCAGCAGCAACACAGGGGACACTGAAGCTTTCTTT. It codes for CASSNTGDTEAFF.

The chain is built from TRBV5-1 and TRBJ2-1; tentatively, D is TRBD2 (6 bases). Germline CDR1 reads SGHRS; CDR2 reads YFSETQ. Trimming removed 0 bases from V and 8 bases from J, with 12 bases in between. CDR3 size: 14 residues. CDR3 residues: CASSLDGRRDEQFF. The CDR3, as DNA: TGCGCCAGCAGCTTGGATGGGAGGAGAGATGAGCAGTTCTTC.

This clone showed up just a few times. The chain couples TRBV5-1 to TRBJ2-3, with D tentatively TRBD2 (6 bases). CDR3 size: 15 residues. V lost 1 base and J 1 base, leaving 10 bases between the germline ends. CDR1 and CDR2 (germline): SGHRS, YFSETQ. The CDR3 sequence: CASSLWGGGTDTQYF. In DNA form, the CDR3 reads TGCGCCAGCAGCTTGTGGGGCGGGGGCACAGATACGCAGTATTTT.

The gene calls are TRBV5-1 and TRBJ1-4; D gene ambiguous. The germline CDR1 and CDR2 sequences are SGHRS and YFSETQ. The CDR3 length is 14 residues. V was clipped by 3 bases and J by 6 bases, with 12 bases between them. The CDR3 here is CASSSLAGDEKLFF. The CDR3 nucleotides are TGCGCCAGCAGCTCCCTCGCCGGAGATGAAAAACTGTTTTTT. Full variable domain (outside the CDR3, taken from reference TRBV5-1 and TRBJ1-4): KAGVTQTPRYLIKTRGQQVTLSCSPISGHRSVSWYQQTPGQGLQFLFEYFSETQRNKGNFPGRFSGRQFSNSRSEMNVSTLELGDSALYLCASSSLAGDEKLFFGSGTQLSVL.

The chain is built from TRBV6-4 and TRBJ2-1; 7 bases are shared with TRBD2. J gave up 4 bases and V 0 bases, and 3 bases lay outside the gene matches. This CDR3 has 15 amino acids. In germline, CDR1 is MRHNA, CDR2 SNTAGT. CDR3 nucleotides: TGTGCCAGCAGTGACTCCGGCGGGGGTTACAATGAGCAGTTCTTC. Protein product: CASSDSGGGYNEQFF.

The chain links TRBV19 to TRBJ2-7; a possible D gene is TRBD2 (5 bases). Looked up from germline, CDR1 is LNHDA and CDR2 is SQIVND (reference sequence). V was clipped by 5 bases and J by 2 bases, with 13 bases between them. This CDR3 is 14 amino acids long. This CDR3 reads CASSEGTSPYEQYF. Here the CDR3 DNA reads TGTGCCAGTAGTGAGGGAACGTCCCCCTACGAGCAGTACTTC. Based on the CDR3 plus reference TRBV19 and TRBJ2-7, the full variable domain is DGGITQSPKYLFRKEGQNVTLSCEQNLNHDAMYWYRQDPGQGLRLIYYSQIVNDFQKGDIAEGYSVSREKKESFPLTVTSAQKNPTAFYLCASSEGTSPYEQYFGPGTRLTVT.

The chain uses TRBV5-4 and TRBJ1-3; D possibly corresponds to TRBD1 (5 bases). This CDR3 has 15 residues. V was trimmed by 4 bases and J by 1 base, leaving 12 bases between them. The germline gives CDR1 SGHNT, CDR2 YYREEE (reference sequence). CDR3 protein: CASSRTTGSGNTIYF. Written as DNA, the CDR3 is TGTGCCAGCAGCCGCACCACAGGTTCTGGAAACACCATATATTTT.

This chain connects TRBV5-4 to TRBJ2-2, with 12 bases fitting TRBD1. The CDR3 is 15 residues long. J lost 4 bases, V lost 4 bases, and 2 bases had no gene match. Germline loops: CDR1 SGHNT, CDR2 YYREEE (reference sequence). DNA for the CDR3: TGTGCCAGCAGCCCGGGACAGGGGGCCACCGGGGAGCTGTTTTTT. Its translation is CASSPGQGATGELFF.

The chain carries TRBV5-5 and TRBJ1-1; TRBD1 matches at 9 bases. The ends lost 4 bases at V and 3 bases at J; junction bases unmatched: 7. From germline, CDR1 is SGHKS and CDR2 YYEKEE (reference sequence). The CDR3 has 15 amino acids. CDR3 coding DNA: TGTGCCAGCAGCCGTACCTGGACAGGGGACACTGAAGCTTTCTTT. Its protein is CASSRTWTGDTEAFF.

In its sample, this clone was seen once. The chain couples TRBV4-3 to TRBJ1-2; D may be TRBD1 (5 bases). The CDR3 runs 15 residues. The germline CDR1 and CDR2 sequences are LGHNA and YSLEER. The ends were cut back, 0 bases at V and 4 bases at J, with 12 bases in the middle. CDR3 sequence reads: CASSQEREGRYGYTF. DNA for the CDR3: TGCGCCAGCAGCCAAGAGAGGGAGGGACGCTATGGCTACACCTTC.

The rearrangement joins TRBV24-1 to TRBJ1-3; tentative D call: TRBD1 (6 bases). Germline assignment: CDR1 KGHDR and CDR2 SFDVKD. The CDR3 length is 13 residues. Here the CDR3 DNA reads TGTCCAACTCGAGGGGGCTCTGGAAACACCATATATTTT. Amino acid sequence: CPTRGGSGNTIYF.